The 24 T cell receptor beta chains presented below share a single source sample, sequenced in a study of blood T cells in healthy people across ages. A second PCR of about 7 to 12 cycles used a sample-barcoded 5' primer and a J-beta primer mix. MiXCR, applied by TCRdb to the 5' RACE reads, yields one record per CDR3 protein. The sample includes about 1 million distinct CDR3 sequences, 45% of them seen just once. Sequencing was performed on blood. The receptors come from a woman aged 55-75 years in good health.

V is TRBV28 and J is TRBJ2-1, with D hard to call. This CDR3 region has 15 residues. Trimming stripped 2 bases from V and 0 bases from J, with 8 bases between. Germline V lookup: CDR1 MDHEN, CDR2 SYDVKM. CDR3 nucleotides: TGTGCCAGCAGTTTAACTGTTAGCTCCTACAATGAGCAGTTCTTC. It encodes CASSLTVSSYNEQFF. Filled out from reference TRBV28 and TRBJ2-1, the complete variable domain reads DVKVTQSSRYLVKRTGEKVFLECVQDMDHENMFWYRQDPGLGLRLIYFSYDVKMKEKGDIPEGYSVSREKKERFSLILESASTNQTSMYLCASSLTVSSYNEQFFGPGTRLTVL.

The chain employs TRBV10-3 and TRBJ2-7; TRBD1 might be the D (5 bases). The CDR3 loop spans 13 amino acids. Between the trimmed V and J ends, which lost 8 bases and 3 bases, there was a span of 14 bases. Germline V gene data show CDR1 as ENHRY and CDR2 as SYGVKD. The CDR3 region has the DNA TGTGCCATCGGATCGACAGAACTCTACGAGCAGTACTTC. This gives the protein CAIGSTELYEQYF.

J is TRBJ2-5 and V is TRBV5-1; TRBD2 aligns across 15 bases. The DNA matches TRBJ2-7 better at its end, which makes the J call doubtful. This CDR3 is 19 amino acids long. The germline V gene encodes CDR1 SGHRS and CDR2 YFSETQ. The CDR3 spells CASSLVGLAGGPRLYEQYF. Here the CDR3 DNA reads TGCGCCAGCAGCTTGGTCGGACTAGCGGGAGGGCCGAGGTTATACGAGCAGTACTTC.

The rearrangement links TRBV5-6 to TRBJ2-4; D is ambiguous. V was clipped by 0 bases and J by 4 bases, with 11 bases between them. This CDR3 has 15 residues. Germline CDR1 reads SGHDT; CDR2 reads YYEEEE. CDR3 residues: CASSLGHQVKNIQYF. CDR3 coding DNA: TGTGCCAGCAGCTTGGGACACCAAGTAAAAAACATTCAGTACTTC.

CDR3 coding DNA: TGTGCCAGCAGTCGTAGACTAGCGGTCGTGAACAATGAGCAGTACTTC. Translated: CASSRRLAVVNNEQYF. V and J are TRBV7-8 and TRBJ2-1, with TRBD2 matching 9 bases. The DNA end is a closer match to TRBJ2-7, so the J assignment may be wrong. The CDR3 has 16 amino acids. The germline CDR1 and CDR2 sequences are SGHVS and FQNEAQ.

This clonotype was observed a handful of times. V usage is TRBV24-1 and J usage is TRBJ2-1; 10 bases are a match to TRBD2. Germline V lookup: CDR1 KGHDR, CDR2 SFDVKD. The CDR3 runs 15 residues. With V trimmed by 3 bases and J by 7 bases, 5 bases remained unmatched. The CDR3, as DNA: TGTGCCACCAGTGATCGTAGCGGGAGGCAGAATGAGCAGTTCTTC. Translated, it gives CATSDRSGRQNEQFF.

The chain couples TRBV5-1 to TRBJ2-7, with TRBD1 as a possible D gene (6 bases). Deletions cut 4 bases from V and 0 bases from J, with 14 bases between. CDR3 length: 15 amino acids. The V gene's germline CDR1 is SGHRS and CDR2 YFSETQ. The CDR3 loop reads CASSQGDKSSYEQYF. The CDR3, as DNA: TGCGCCAGCAGCCAAGGGGACAAGAGCTCCTACGAGCAGTACTTC. Full variable domain (rest looked up from reference TRBV5-1 and TRBJ2-7): KAGVTQTPRYLIKTRGQQVTLSCSPISGHRSVSWYQQTPGQGLQFLFEYFSETQRNKGNFPGRFSGRQFSNSRSEMNVSTLELGDSALYLCASSQGDKSSYEQYFGPGTRLTVT.

The chain joins TRBV5-1 to TRBJ2-7; TRBD2 aligns across 12 bases. The CDR3 is made up of 16 amino acids. V shed 3 bases, J shed 3 bases, and the junction held 7 bases outside the gene matches. Germline CDR1 SGHRS, CDR2 YFSETQ. The CDR3 sequence is CASSSLRLAGDYEQYF. In DNA, the CDR3 is TGCGCCAGCAGCTCTTTGCGACTAGCGGGAGACTACGAGCAGTACTTC. Full variable domain (remainder filled in from reference TRBV5-1 and TRBJ2-7): KAGVTQTPRYLIKTRGQQVTLSCSPISGHRSVSWYQQTPGQGLQFLFEYFSETQRNKGNFPGRFSGRQFSNSRSEMNVSTLELGDSALYLCASSSLRLAGDYEQYFGPGTRLTVT.

This sequence joins TRBV27 and TRBJ2-3, with D possibly matching TRBD1 (5 bases). The CDR3 is made up of 14 amino acids. Trimming removed 2 bases at V and 5 bases at J, with 11 bases between. Germline V CDR1 and CDR2: MNHEY, SMNVEV (reference sequence). The CDR3 here is CASSLGSRGDTQYF. The CDR3 DNA is TGTGCCAGCAGTTTAGGGTCAAGGGGAGATACGCAGTATTTT.

This sequence joins TRBV6-6 and TRBJ2-3; unclear D gene. V shed 7 bases and J shed 8 bases, with 10 bases lying between them. The CDR3 loop spans 11 amino acids. Germline V gene data show CDR1 as MNHNY and CDR2 as SVGAGI (reference sequence). The CDR3 DNA follows: TGTGCCAGCACCCAGGACGGTACGCAGTATTTT. It specifies CASTQDGTQYF.

The chain links TRBV5-6 to TRBJ2-1; a possible D gene is TRBD1 (5 bases). The CDR3 sequence is 16 residues long. The germline V gene has CDR1 SGHDT and CDR2 YYEEEE. V dropped 2 bases and J dropped 0 bases, with 12 bases sitting between them. The CDR3 region is CASSFLSQGSYNEQFF. For the CDR3, the DNA is TGTGCCAGCAGCTTCTTGTCCCAGGGCTCCTACAATGAGCAGTTCTTC.

The chain combines TRBV20-1 with TRBJ2-7; 8 bases match TRBD2. CDR1 and CDR2 from the germline V gene are DFQATT and SNEGSKA (reference sequence). Unmatched junction bases numbered 8, after V lost 0 bases and J lost 4 bases. This CDR3 is 15 amino acids long. In nucleotides, the CDR3 is TGCAGTGCTAGAGATCCCAGCGGGAGTCATTACGAGCAGTACTTC. It yields the protein CSARDPSGSHYEQYF.

With respect to this clonotype: A junction end diverges from the germline sequence, so it may reflect a read error. This chain uses TRBV6-2 or TRBV6-3 with TRBJ2-7; D perhaps matches TRBD2 (6 bases). Germline V CDR1 and CDR2: MNHEY, SVGEGT. The CDR3 has 13 residues. For the CDR3, the DNA is TGTGTCAGCAGTTTTGGACTAACTTCCGAGCAGTACTTC. Protein sequence: CVSSFGLTSEQYF.

The chain carries TRBV5-1 and TRBJ2-5, with TRBD2 matching over 7 bases. Trimming took 2 bases from V and 1 from J; bases not matched to a gene: 8. CDR1 SGHRS and CDR2 YFSETQ come from the germline V gene. The CDR3 runs 16 residues. The CDR3 spells CASSFDGGGSQETQYF. The CDR3 nucleotides read TGCGCCAGCAGCTTTGATGGGGGAGGGAGCCAAGAGACCCAGTACTTC. The full variable domain, with the rest looked up from reference TRBV5-1 and TRBJ2-5, is KAGVTQTPRYLIKTRGQQVTLSCSPISGHRSVSWYQQTPGQGLQFLFEYFSETQRNKGNFPGRFSGRQFSNSRSEMNVSTLELGDSALYLCASSFDGGGSQETQYFGPGTRLLVL.

The chain recombines TRBV20-1 with TRBJ2-2, with 12 bases lining up with TRBD2. Germline assignment: CDR1 DFQATT and CDR2 SNEGSKA (reference sequence). The CDR3 length is 17 residues. The junction had 4 bases not matched to a gene; V was cut back by 0 bases and J by 2 bases. The CDR3 region is CSARDWTSGDNTGELFF. DNA of the CDR3: TGCAGTGCTAGAGATTGGACTAGCGGGGATAACACCGGGGAGCTGTTTTTT.

This clonotype has only a few counts. The V call is TRBV7-9, the J call TRBJ2-3; TRBD2 is a possible D gene (6 bases). V was shortened by 3 bases and J by 0 bases, with 13 bases between the two germline ends. Germline loops: CDR1 SEHNR, CDR2 FQNEAQ (reference sequence). The CDR3 has 16 residues. The CDR3 nucleotides are TGTGCCAGCAGCTTCGTTAGCGGAGTTAGCACAGATACGCAGTATTTT. Its translation is CASSFVSGVSTDTQYF.

Worth noting for this clonotype: An end of the junction differs from the germline gene, which may be a read error. The genes are TRBV10-1 and TRBJ2-5; D is possibly TRBD2 (6 bases). CDR3 size: 14 residues. Germline V CDR1 and CDR2: WNHNN, SYGVQD (reference sequence). The CDR3 coding sequence is TGCGCCAACAGTGACGGAGGGGCCCAAGAGACCCAGTACTTC. As protein: CANSDGGAQETQYF.

The genes are TRBV5-1 and TRBJ2-1, with 9 bases fitting TRBD2. There are 16 residues in the CDR3. Per the germline V gene, CDR1 is SGHRS and CDR2 is YFSETQ. V dropped 4 bases and J dropped 5; count of bases not matched to a gene: 10. The chain's CDR3 is CASSLVRTSAHNEQFF. The CDR3 nucleotides are TGCGCCAGCAGCCTGGTCCGGACTAGCGCCCACAATGAGCAGTTCTTC. Full variable domain (outside the CDR3, taken from reference TRBV5-1 and TRBJ2-1): KAGVTQTPRYLIKTRGQQVTLSCSPISGHRSVSWYQQTPGQGLQFLFEYFSETQRNKGNFPGRFSGRQFSNSRSEMNVSTLELGDSALYLCASSLVRTSAHNEQFFGPGTRLTVL.

The rearrangement links TRBV7-9 to TRBJ2-3; possible D gene TRBD1, 6 bases. The CDR3 extends over 16 amino acids. V was pared by 4 bases and J by 6 bases, with 20 bases between. CDR1 SEHNR and CDR2 FQNEAQ come from the germline V gene (reference sequence). This chain's CDR3 is CASSSPPGQIGDTQYF. The CDR3, as DNA: TGTGCCAGCAGCTCACCCCCCGGACAGATAGGGGATACGCAGTATTTT.

The count of this clonotype is one. V and J are TRBV24-1 and TRBJ2-7; 7 nucleotides line up with TRBD1. Germline V gene lookup returns CDR1 KGHDR and CDR2 SFDVKD. The CDR3 runs to 16 residues. Germline trimming cut 8 bases from V and 2 bases from J; bases unmatched to any gene: 14. The CDR3 loop is CATNLRERGRPYEQYF. The DNA of the CDR3 is TGTGCCACCAACCTAAGGGAGAGGGGGCGTCCCTACGAGCAGTACTTC.

In its sample, this clonotype was seen a few times. The gene calls are TRBV6-1 and TRBJ2-7, with 10 bases fitting TRBD1. The germline gives CDR1 MNHNS, CDR2 SASEGT. With V trimmed by 1 base and J by 6 bases, 6 bases remained unmatched. The CDR3 runs 15 residues. DNA of the CDR3: TGTGCCAGCAGTGAAGAGGGACAGGGGCCCAGCGAGCAGTACTTC. Its protein product is CASSEEGQGPSEQYF.

V and J are TRBV3-1 and TRBJ2-1; 12 bases agree with TRBD2. CDR1 is LGHDT, CDR2 YNNKEL, per germline (reference sequence). The J segment lost 10 bases and the V segment lost 1 base, leaving 11 bases of the junction unmatched. The CDR3 totals 17 residues. CDR3 nucleotide sequence: TGTGCCAGCAGCCAAGTTGGCGGGACTAGCGGGTTGGGGGAGCAGTTCTTC. As protein: CASSQVGGTSGLGEQFF.

CDR3: CASSITSGRETQYF. The CDR3, as DNA: TGTGCCAGCAGCATTACTAGCGGGCGGGAGACCCAGTACTTC. The rearrangement joins TRBV12-3 or TRBV12-4 to TRBJ2-5, with TRBD2 identical over 9 bases. The CDR3 runs 14 residues. V was pared by 6 bases and J by 5 bases, with 7 bases of the junction left unmatched.

The rearrangement joins TRBV5-1 to TRBJ2-5; possible D gene TRBD1, 6 bases. The assigned J gene may be wrong: the sequence end matches TRBJ2-7 better. Germline V lookup: CDR1 SGHRS, CDR2 YFSETQ. This CDR3 comprises 14 residues. CDR3 loop: CASSLNRAIYEQYF. The CDR3 DNA reads as TGCGCCAGCAGCTTGAACAGGGCCATCTACGAGCAGTACTTC.